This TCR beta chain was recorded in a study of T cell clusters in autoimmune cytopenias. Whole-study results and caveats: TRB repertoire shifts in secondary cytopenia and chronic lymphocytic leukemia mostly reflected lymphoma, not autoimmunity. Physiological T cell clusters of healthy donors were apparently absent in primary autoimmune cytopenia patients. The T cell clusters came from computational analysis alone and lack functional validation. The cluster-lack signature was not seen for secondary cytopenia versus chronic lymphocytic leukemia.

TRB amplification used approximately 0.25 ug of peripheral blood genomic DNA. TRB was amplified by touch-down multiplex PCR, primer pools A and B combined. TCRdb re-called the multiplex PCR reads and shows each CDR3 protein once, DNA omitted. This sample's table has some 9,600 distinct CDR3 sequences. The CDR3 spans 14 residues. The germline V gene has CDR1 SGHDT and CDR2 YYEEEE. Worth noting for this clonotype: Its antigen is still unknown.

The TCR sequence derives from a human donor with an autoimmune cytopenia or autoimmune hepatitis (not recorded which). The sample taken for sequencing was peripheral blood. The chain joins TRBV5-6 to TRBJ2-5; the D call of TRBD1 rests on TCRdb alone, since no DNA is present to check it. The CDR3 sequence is CASSGQGIQETQYF.